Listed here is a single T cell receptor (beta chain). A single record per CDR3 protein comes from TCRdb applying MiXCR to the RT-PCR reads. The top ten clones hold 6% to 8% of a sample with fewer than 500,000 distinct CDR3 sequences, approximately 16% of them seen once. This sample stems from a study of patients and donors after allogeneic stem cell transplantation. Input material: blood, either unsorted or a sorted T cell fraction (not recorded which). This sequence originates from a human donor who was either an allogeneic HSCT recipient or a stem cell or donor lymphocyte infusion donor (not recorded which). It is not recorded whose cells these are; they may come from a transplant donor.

CDR3 nucleotide sequence: TGTGCCAGCAGTGAGCGTTACGAGCAGTACTTC. Protein product: CASSERYEQYF. The gene calls are TRBV25-1 and TRBJ2-7; the D is unclear. CDR3 length equals 11 residues. V was trimmed by 3 bases and J by 4 bases, leaving 4 bases between them. Germline CDR1 MGHDK, CDR2 SYGVNS.